A selection of T cell receptor beta chains follows, all from one sample in a study of blood T cell repertoires in COVID-19. TCRdb keeps only in-frame clones here, not all; method: immunoSEQ multiplex PCR. Of about 170,000 clones listed, over 80% are singletons. The sequencing input was PBMCs or T cells enriched from blood (not recorded which). The origin of the receptors is a woman aged 45-59 years who had recovered from COVID-19. Both conserved end residues are part of each CDR3. The D gene is left open where the match is weak. Not every row has a clone size; where given, it reads once, few, many or a size class.

j_call	clone_size	v_call	d_call	cdr3_aa	cdr3_nt
TRBJ2-4	.	TRBV5-1	TRBD1	CASSLGDRGSDIQYF	TGCGCCAGCAGCTTGGGGGACAGGGGGAGTGACATTCAGTACTTC
TRBJ1-5	.	TRBV7-9	.	CASSSPGGPQHF	TGTGCCAGCAGCTCGCCGGGGGGGCCCCAGCATTTT
TRBJ2-5	.	TRBV7-8	.	CASSLVTAQETQYF	TGTGCCAGCAGCTTAGTGACAGCTCAAGAGACCCAGTACTTC
TRBJ1-5	.	TRBV12-3/TRBV12-4	.	CASSRQSNQPQHF	TGTGCCAGCAGCCGACAGAGCAATCAGCCCCAGCATTTT
TRBJ1-1	.	TRBV7-9	TRBD1	CASSLQGAGTEAFF	TGTGCCAGCAGCTTACAGGGGGCTGGGACTGAAGCTTTCTTT
TRBJ1-2	.	TRBV12-3/TRBV12-4	TRBD1	CASSGTGGGYTF	TGTGCCAGCAGCGGGACAGGGGGTGGCTACACCTTC
TRBJ1-2	.	TRBV10-3	.	CAISEPGSYGYTF	TGTGCCATCAGTGAGCCGGGATCCTATGGCTACACCTTC
TRBJ1-5	.	TRBV18	.	CASSTQGSNQPQHF	TGTGCCAGCTCGACCCAGGGTAGCAATCAGCCCCAGCATTTT
TRBJ1-1	few	TRBV5-1	.	CASSLFVNTEAFF	TGCGCCAGCAGCTTGTTCGTGAACACTGAAGCTTTCTTT
TRBJ1-4	.	TRBV28	TRBD1	CASRPPGQANEKLFF	TGTGCCAGCAGACCCCCGGGACAGGCGAATGAAAAACTGTTTTTT
TRBJ2-1	.	TRBV29-1	TRBD2	CSVPSSGSLSSYNEQFF	TGCAGCGTTCCGAGTAGCGGGAGCCTGAGCTCCTACAATGAGCAGTTCTTC
TRBJ1-2	.	TRBV7-8	TRBD1	CASSTETGSNTF	TGTGCCAGCAGCACCGAGACAGGGTCTAACACCTTC
TRBJ1-3	.	TRBV7-9	TRBD1	CASSYTGASGNTIYF	TGTGCCAGCAGCTATACAGGGGCTTCTGGAAACACCATATATTTT
TRBJ1-1	.	TRBV7-2	.	CASSSPTVREAFF	TGTGCCAGCAGCTCCCCCACGGTCCGCGAAGCTTTCTTT
TRBJ1-1	.	TRBV5-1	.	CASSFTATGTEAFF	TGCGCCAGCAGCTTCACAGCTACGGGGACTGAAGCTTTCTTT
TRBJ1-6	.	TRBV19	.	CASSKAAGNYNSPLHF	TGTGCCAGTAGTAAGGCTGCAGGGAACTATAATTCACCCCTCCACTTT
TRBJ2-5	.	TRBV29-1	TRBD2	CSAGLAGVETQYF	TGCAGCGCGGGACTAGCGGGTGTAGAGACCCAGTACTTC
TRBJ2-3	.	TRBV6-6	TRBD2	CASSSSGAGGTDTQYF	TGTGCCAGCAGCTCTTCAGGGGCGGGAGGAACAGATACGCAGTATTTT
TRBJ1-4	once	TRBV4-1	.	CASSQESSGEKLFF	TGCGCCAGCAGCCAAGAATCTTCCGGGGAAAAACTGTTTTTT
TRBJ2-1	.	TRBV6-4	TRBD2	CASSPLAGAEQFF	TGTGCCAGCAGCCCACTAGCGGGGGCCGAGCAGTTCTTC
TRBJ1-2	.	TRBV19	TRBD1	CASSVGTGSARGYTF	TGTGCCAGTAGTGTCGGGACAGGGTCGGCGAGGGGCTACACCTTC
TRBJ1-5	.	TRBV19	.	CASSIGSSLGAQHF	TGTGCCAGTAGTATAGGGAGCAGCCTCGGGGCCCAGCATTTT
TRBJ1-2	.	TRBV28	TRBD1	CATKTGTVSNYGYTF	TGTGCCACTAAGACCGGGACAGTATCTAACTATGGCTACACCTTC
TRBJ2-2	.	TRBV7-2	TRBD1	CASSPGTGINTGELFF	TGTGCCAGCAGCCCCGGGACAGGGATCAACACCGGGGAGCTGTTTTTT
TRBJ1-2	.	TRBV18	.	CASSPPDRPYGYTF	TGTGCCAGCTCACCCCCTGACAGGCCCTATGGCTACACCTTC
TRBJ2-1	.	TRBV11-2	TRBD2	CASSPRDYLFNEQFF	TGTGCCAGCAGCCCCCGGGACTATCTTTTCAATGAGCAGTTCTTC
TRBJ1-1	.	TRBV19	.	CASSGGGASNTEAFF	TGTGCCAGTAGTGGGGGAGGGGCATCGAACACTGAAGCTTTCTTT
TRBJ1-5	.	TRBV28	.	CASSSIDSISNQPQHF	TGTGCCAGCAGTTCAATCGACAGTATTAGCAATCAGCCCCAGCATTTT
TRBJ1-5	.	TRBV6-5	.	CASSSQDSSNQPQHF	TGTGCCAGCAGTTCCCAGGACAGTAGCAATCAGCCCCAGCATTTT
TRBJ1-3	.	TRBV18	.	CASSPAGSGNTIYF	TGTGCCAGCTCACCCGCGGGCTCTGGAAACACCATATATTTT
TRBJ2-5	.	TRBV19	TRBD1	CASSRNDRGREETQYF	TGTGCCAGTAGTAGGAACGACAGGGGCCGGGAAGAGACCCAGTACTTC
TRBJ2-3	.	TRBV7-9	TRBD2	CASSESWTSGRITDTQYF	TGTGCCAGCAGCGAGTCGTGGACTAGCGGGAGAATAACAGATACGCAGTATTTT
TRBJ1-2	.	TRBV2	TRBD1	CASGSETGARGYTF	TGTGCCAGCGGATCAGAGACAGGGGCAAGGGGCTACACCTTC
TRBJ2-1	.	TRBV6-4	TRBD2	CASSASSGGVVYNEQFF	TGTGCCAGCAGTGCGTCTAGCGGGGGGGTAGTGTACAATGAGCAGTTCTTC
TRBJ1-1	.	TRBV5-1	TRBD1	CASRPGQGDSEAFF	TGCGCCAGCAGACCGGGACAGGGTGACTCTGAAGCTTTCTTT
TRBJ2-3	.	TRBV25-1	.	CASPLQEPDTDTQYF	TGTGCCAGCCCTCTACAGGAGCCTGACACAGATACGCAGTATTTT
TRBJ1-2	.	TRBV7-3	TRBD1	CASSPPTGEFSHGYTF	TGTGCCAGCAGTCCACCGACAGGGGAATTCTCGCATGGCTACACCTTC
TRBJ1-3	.	TRBV3-1/TRBV3-2	.	CASSQQGNTIYF	TGTGCCAGCAGCCAACAGGGAAACACCATATATTTT
TRBJ2-3	large	TRBV6-4	.	CASSDSSLDGPDTQYF	TGTGCCAGCAGTGACTCGAGCCTAGATGGCCCAGATACGCAGTATTTT
TRBJ2-5	.	TRBV7-9	.	CASSVDSLQETQYF	TGTGCCAGCAGCGTCGACAGTCTTCAAGAGACCCAGTACTTC
TRBJ2-3	once	TRBV6-5	.	CASSYGRGVDTQYF	TGTGCCAGCAGTTATGGCAGGGGGGTAGATACGCAGTATTTT
TRBJ1-1	.	TRBV3-1/TRBV3-2	.	CASSRRDDTEAFF	TGTGCCAGCAGCCGGAGGGACGACACTGAAGCTTTCTTT
TRBJ2-5	few	TRBV7-7	TRBD2	CASSRAIAGGQETQYF	TGTGCTAGCAGCCGGGCAATAGCGGGGGGGCAAGAGACCCAGTACTTC
TRBJ1-1	.	TRBV7-8	TRBD1	CASSPRQGTEAFF	TGTGCCAGCAGCCCGCGACAGGGAACTGAAGCTTTCTTT
TRBJ2-2	.	TRBV19	TRBD1	CASSKGTGNTGELFF	TGTGCCAGTAGTAAGGGGACAGGGAACACCGGGGAGCTGTTTTTT
TRBJ1-5	few	TRBV9	.	CASSVGGVGQPQHF	TGTGCCAGCAGCGTAGGCGGGGTGGGCCAGCCCCAGCATTTT
TRBJ1-1	.	TRBV12-3/TRBV12-4	.	CASSSLGGTEAFF	TGTGCCAGCAGTTCCCTCGGGGGGACTGAAGCTTTCTTT
TRBJ2-3	.	TRBV11-3	.	CASSPGQAYTDTQYF	TGTGCCAGCAGCCCAGGGCAGGCCTACACAGATACGCAGTATTTT
TRBJ2-5	.	TRBV2	TRBD2	CASRPTSGGAWETQYF	TGTGCCAGCAGGCCAACTAGCGGGGGGGCGTGGGAGACCCAGTACTTC
TRBJ2-3	.	TRBV29-1	TRBD1	CSVGGGTGVYTQYF	TGCAGCGTTGGGGGTGGGACAGGGGTTTATACGCAGTATTTT
TRBJ1-5	.	TRBV7-2	TRBD1	CASRPSGTGNQPQHF	TGTGCCAGCAGGCCTTCTGGGACAGGGAATCAGCCCCAGCATTTT
TRBJ1-3	.	TRBV3-1/TRBV3-2	.	CASSQIQGNTIYF	TGTGCCAGCAGCCAAATACAGGGAAACACCATATATTTT
TRBJ2-1	.	TRBV25-1	TRBD2	CASTRTSGPNEQFF	TGTGCCAGCACCAGGACTAGCGGACCCAATGAGCAGTTCTTC
TRBJ1-1	.	TRBV19	.	CASPAGTGSPPNTEAFF	TGTGCCAGTCCCGCCGGTACAGGGTCCCCTCCGAACACTGAAGCTTTCTTT
TRBJ1-1	.	TRBV29-1	TRBD1	CSVDRGTGYMNTEAFF	TGCAGCGTTGATAGAGGGACAGGGTACATGAACACTGAAGCTTTCTTT
TRBJ2-3	.	TRBV6-5	.	CASRTIGTDTQYF	TGTGCCAGCAGAACGATAGGCACAGATACGCAGTATTTT
TRBJ1-1	.	TRBV9	.	CASSVEEVTEAFF	TGTGCCAGCAGCGTAGAGGAGGTCACTGAAGCTTTCTTT
TRBJ1-4	few	TRBV2	TRBD1	CASSGTGGNEKLFF	TGTGCCAGCAGTGGGACAGGCGGCAATGAAAAACTGTTTTTT
TRBJ1-1	.	TRBV5-6	.	CASSLNRGLLNTEAFF	TGTGCCAGCAGCCTCAATAGGGGACTCCTGAACACTGAAGCTTTCTTT
TRBJ1-5	once	TRBV27	.	CATRPAGTPLNLGQPQHF	TGTGCCACCAGGCCGGCCGGGACACCCCTTAACCTAGGTCAGCCCCAGCATTTT